The subject of this entry is one TCR beta chain. Its antigen is not known. J was trimmed by 0 bases and V by 1 base; bases with no gene match: 8. Germline loops: CDR1 GTSNPN, CDR2 SVGIG (reference sequence). The CDR3 has 16 residues. Analysis merged second doses at about 4 or about 12 weeks. This sample is drawn from a study of T cell responses to AZD1222 COVID-19 vaccine. Study-level points and caveats: Spike-specific TCR breadth and depth grew following two AZD1222 doses. Females outnumbered males among donors, who were mostly white British; clonal diversity was possibly underestimated. Baseline testing showed seropositivity in only five to seven AZD1222 recipients.

Sequencing was performed with immunoSEQ multiplex PCR; in TCRdb, only in-frame clones are kept and a portion is missing. The sample shows around 35,000 clones, 85% to 90% of them seen only once. The origin of this receptor is an adult who received the AZD1222 COVID-19 vaccine. The chain uses TRBV30 and TRBJ2-7, with 8 bases matching TRBD2. The sequenced sample was peripheral blood, obtained 28 days after the second AZD1222 dose. CDR3: CAWSGGAGALSYEQYF. The CDR3 DNA sequence: TGTGCCTGGAGTGGAGGAGCGGGAGCGCTCTCCTACGAGCAGTACTTC.